The clone carrying this T cell receptor (beta chain) has just a few counts. What it recognizes is unknown. The data stem from a study of early stage breast cancer tumors. For the study at large: ER+/PR+/HER2- status applied to twelve of 16 invasive breast tumors. Each sample averaged approximately 10-fold read coverage.

Method: immunoSEQ multiplex PCR; TCRdb's copy keeps in-frame clones and lacks some. This table has 60,000 to 75,000 clones, approximately 80% appearing once. The study, taken as a whole, reports: In 14 of 16 patients, blood comparison separated tumor from normal breast.

The sample comprised blood. This clonotype was sampled from a person in their 40s with breast cancer.

DNA for the CDR3: TGTGCCAGCAGCCTGAGACAGAGAAGTGAAGCTTTCTTT. Translation gives CASSLRQRSEAFF. This chain joins TRBV7-8 and TRBJ1-1, with D possibly being TRBD1 (5 bases). Looked up from germline, CDR1 is SGHVS and CDR2 is FQNEAQ. This CDR3 spans 13 amino acids. V was pared by 5 bases and J by 7 bases, with 14 bases between.